These 8 T cell receptor beta chains originate from one sample sequenced in a study of blood T cell repertoires in COVID-19. Libraries were prepared by immunoSEQ multiplex PCR; TCRdb keeps only in-frame clonotypes and omits some of them. The table lists some 300,000 clones, about 88% of them singletons. Source material: peripheral blood. The receptors stem from an older man with acute or convalescent COVID-19.

V usage is TRBV2 and J usage is TRBJ1-4, with D possibly matching TRBD1 (6 bases). Germline values: CDR1 SNHLY, CDR2 FYNNEI. The V and J ends lost 3 bases and 8 bases respectively, with 13 bases between them. The CDR3 covers 14 residues. CDR3 nucleotides: TGTGCCAGCAGTGAGCAGGGGTCAGGCGAAAAACTGTTTTTT. This gives the protein CASSEQGSGEKLFF.

V is TRBV18 and J is TRBJ2-5; D is ambiguous. Trimming took 5 bases from V and 4 from J, leaving 11 bases between them. The germline V gene has CDR1 KGHSH and CDR2 LQKENI. This CDR3 is 13 amino acids long. CDR3 sequence: CASSGSDSETQYF. CDR3 bases: TGTGCCAGCTCAGGGTCTGACTCAGAGACCCAGTACTTC.

The J gene is TRBJ2-7, the V gene TRBV4-1; tentatively, D is TRBD1 (6 bases). V was trimmed by 4 bases and J by 3 bases, leaving 13 bases between them. The length of the CDR3 is 14 residues. Germline lookup yields CDR1 MGHRA and CDR2 YSYEKL. Here the CDR3 reads CASSRRQDLYEQYF. DNA for the CDR3: TGCGCCAGCAGCCGGAGACAGGACCTCTACGAGCAGTACTTC.

The chain joins TRBV19 to TRBJ1-6; D might be TRBD1 (6 bases). From germline, CDR1 is LNHDA and CDR2 SQIVND (reference sequence). The V end was cut by 6 bases, the J end by 2 bases, with 14 bases between. The CDR3 is 16 residues long. Here the CDR3 reads CASSQRTGTYNSPLHF. The CDR3 bases are TGTGCCAGTAGCCAAAGAACAGGGACCTATAATTCACCCCTCCACTTT.

CDR3 nucleotides: TGTGCCAGCAGCTCGCCTAGATTTTCCGGAGATACGCAGTATTTT. Its translation: CASSSPRFSGDTQYF. The chain couples TRBV7-6 to TRBJ2-3; D gene unclear. CDR1 and CDR2 (germline): SGHVS, FNYEAQ. This CDR3 region has 15 residues. V gave up 4 bases and J gave up 5 bases, with 16 bases separating them.

The chain joins TRBV3-1 (or the pseudogene TRBV3-2) to TRBJ2-2; 8 nucleotides align to TRBD1. CDR3 size: 13 residues. Unmatched junction bases numbered 3, after V lost 7 bases and J lost 5 bases. The V gene's germline CDR1 is LGHDT and CDR2 YNNKEL (reference sequence). The CDR3 DNA reads as TGTGCCAGCACCAGGGGGCTTACCGGGGAGCTGTTTTTT. Residues: CASTRGLTGELFF.

Of note for this clone: The same CDR3 also results from other DNA sequences found in this sample. The rearrangement joins TRBV5-1 to TRBJ2-7; 9 bases align to TRBD1. Unmatched junction bases numbered 9, after V lost 0 bases and J lost 5 bases. The CDR3 consists of 16 residues. From germline, CDR1 is SGHRS and CDR2 YFSETQ. CDR3: CASSLGGGTGGHEQYF. The CDR3 DNA is TGCGCCAGCAGCTTGGGTGGGGGAACAGGGGGCCACGAGCAGTACTTC.

The chain employs TRBV29-1 and TRBJ1-5; 8 nucleotides agree with TRBD1. The CDR3 runs 15 residues. Germline values: CDR1 SQVTM, CDR2 ANQGSEA. Trimming cost V 7 bases and J 3 bases; bases outside gene matches: 11. The CDR3 sequence: CSAQQGDGINQPQHF. The CDR3 nucleotides read TGCAGCGCCCAACAGGGGGACGGGATCAATCAGCCCCAGCATTTT.